This T cell receptor beta chain comes out of a study of blood T cell repertoires in COVID-19. Turning to the study itself: Nucleic acid was either cDNA or gDNA, and it came from T cells, B-cell-depleted T cells, or PBMCs.

In the original analysis: Amplification of reference gene primers was used by the study to estimate nucleated cell counts. Assay: immunoSEQ multiplex PCR; the TCRdb copy retains only in-frame clones and omits some. The V and J calls and clone size are taken from that table; D and trimming were inferred from the DNA. The sample contains approximately 250,000 clones, more than 75% of which appear only once. This CDR3 comprises 15 residues. CDR1 and CDR2 from the germline V gene are LNHDA and SQIVND (reference sequence). The V segment lost 2 bases and the J segment 4 bases; nucleotides outside the gene matches: 1.

The sequence was collected from a woman older than 75 with COVID-19, enrolled during active disease. Sequencing was carried out using peripheral blood. V gene TRBV19 combines with J gene TRBJ2-2, with TRBD2 matching 10 bases. The CDR3 reads CASSITSGVTGELFF. In DNA, the CDR3 is TGTGCCAGTAGTATAACTAGCGGGGTCACCGGGGAGCTGTTTTTT.